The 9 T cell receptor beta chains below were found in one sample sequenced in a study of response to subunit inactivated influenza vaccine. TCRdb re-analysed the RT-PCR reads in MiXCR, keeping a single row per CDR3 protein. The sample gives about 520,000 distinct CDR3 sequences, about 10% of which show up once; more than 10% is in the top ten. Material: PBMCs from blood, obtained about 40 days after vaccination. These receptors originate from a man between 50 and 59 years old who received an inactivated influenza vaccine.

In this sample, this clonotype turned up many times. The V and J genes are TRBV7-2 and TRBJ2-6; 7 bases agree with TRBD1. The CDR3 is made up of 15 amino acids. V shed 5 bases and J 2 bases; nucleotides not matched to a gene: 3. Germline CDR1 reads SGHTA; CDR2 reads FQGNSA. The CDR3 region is CASSNRGAGANVLTF. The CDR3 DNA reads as TGTGCCAGCAGCAACAGGGGTGCTGGGGCCAACGTCCTGACTTTC.

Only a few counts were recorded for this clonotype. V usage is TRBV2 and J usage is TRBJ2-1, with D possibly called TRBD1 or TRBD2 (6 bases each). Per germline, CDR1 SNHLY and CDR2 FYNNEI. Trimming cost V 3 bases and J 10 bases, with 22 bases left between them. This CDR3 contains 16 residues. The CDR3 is CASSEALQWGAREQFF. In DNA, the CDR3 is TGTGCCAGCAGTGAGGCACTTCAATGGGGGGCCAGGGAGCAGTTCTTC.

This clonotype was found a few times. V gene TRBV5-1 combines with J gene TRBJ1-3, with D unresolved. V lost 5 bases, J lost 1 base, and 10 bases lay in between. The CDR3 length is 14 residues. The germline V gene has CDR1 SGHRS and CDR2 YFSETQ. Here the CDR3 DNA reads TGCGCCAGCAGATCGACCGATTCTGGAAACACCATATATTTT. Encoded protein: CASRSTDSGNTIYF.

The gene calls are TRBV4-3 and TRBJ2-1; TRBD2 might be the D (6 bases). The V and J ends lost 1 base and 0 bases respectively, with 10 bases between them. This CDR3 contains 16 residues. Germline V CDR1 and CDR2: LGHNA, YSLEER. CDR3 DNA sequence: TGCGCCAGCAGCCAAGTTCGGGGGAGCTCCTACAATGAGCAGTTCTTC. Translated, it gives CASSQVRGSSYNEQFF.

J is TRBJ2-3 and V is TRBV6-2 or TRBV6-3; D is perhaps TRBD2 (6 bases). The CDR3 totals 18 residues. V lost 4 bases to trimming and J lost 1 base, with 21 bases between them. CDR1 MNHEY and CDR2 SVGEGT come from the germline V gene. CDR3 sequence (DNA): TGTGCCAGCAGTTTCTCCCCCTTACGGGGGTTCCGCACAGATACGCAGTATTTT. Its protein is CASSFSPLRGFRTDTQYF.

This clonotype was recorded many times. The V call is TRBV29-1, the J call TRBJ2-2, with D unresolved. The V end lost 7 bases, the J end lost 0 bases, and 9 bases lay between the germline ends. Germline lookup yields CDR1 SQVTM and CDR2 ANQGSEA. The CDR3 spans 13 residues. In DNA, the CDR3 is TGCAGCGCGGTTCTTACGAACACCGGGGAGCTGTTTTTT. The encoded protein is CSAVLTNTGELFF.

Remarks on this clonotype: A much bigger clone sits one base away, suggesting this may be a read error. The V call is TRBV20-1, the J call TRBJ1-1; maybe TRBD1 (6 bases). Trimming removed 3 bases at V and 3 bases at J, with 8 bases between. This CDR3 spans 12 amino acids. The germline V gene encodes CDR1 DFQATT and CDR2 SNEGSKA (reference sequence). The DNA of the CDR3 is TGCAGTGCTAGCACAGGGTACACTGAAGCTTTCTTT. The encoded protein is CSASTGYTEAFF.

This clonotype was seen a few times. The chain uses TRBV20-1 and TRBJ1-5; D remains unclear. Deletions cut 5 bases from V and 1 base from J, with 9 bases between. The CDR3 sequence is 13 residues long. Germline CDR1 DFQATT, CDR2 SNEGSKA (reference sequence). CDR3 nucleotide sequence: TGCAGTGCTCCAAGAAGCAGCAATCAGCCCCAGCATTTT. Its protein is CSAPRSSNQPQHF.

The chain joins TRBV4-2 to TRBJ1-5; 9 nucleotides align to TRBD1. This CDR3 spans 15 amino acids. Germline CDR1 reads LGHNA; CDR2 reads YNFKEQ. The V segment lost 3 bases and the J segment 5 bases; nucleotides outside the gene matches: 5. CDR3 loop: CASSHARTGDQPQHF. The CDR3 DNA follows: TGTGCCAGCAGCCACGCCCGGACAGGGGATCAGCCCCAGCATTTT.